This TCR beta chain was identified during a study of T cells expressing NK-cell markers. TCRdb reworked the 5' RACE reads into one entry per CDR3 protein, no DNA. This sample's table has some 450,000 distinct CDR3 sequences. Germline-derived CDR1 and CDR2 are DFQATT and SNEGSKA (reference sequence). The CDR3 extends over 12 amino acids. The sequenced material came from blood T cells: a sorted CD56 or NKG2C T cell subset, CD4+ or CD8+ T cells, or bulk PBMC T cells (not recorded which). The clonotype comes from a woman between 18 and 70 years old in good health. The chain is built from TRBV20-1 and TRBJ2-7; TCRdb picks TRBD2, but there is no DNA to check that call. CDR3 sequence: CSALAGNYEQYF.